This record concerns one T cell receptor (beta chain) sequence. The antigen remains unidentified. The junction differs from germline at one of its ends, possibly a read error. The data are from a study of cytomegalovirus exposure and HLA in healthy donors. Study-wide findings and caveats: TRBV6-2, TRBV6-3 and some other V segments were excluded as indistinguishable. Later analysis reportedly placed an Asian-associated ancestry cluster below the roughly 690-donor mean in N-insertions. Prior analysis indicated that the majority of TCR beta V segments exhibited productivity approximately 87% or approximately 30% of the time.

PCR amplification relied on 60 Vbeta primers (plus 13 Jbeta primers). Profiling relied on immunoSEQ multiplex PCR, and the TCRdb table lists in-frame clones only, not all of them. The repertoire holds 70,000 to 95,000 clones, 60% to 85% seen once, with 0.8% to 1.1% in the top ten. Nominal health characterized the donors when sampled, though unrecorded immune exposures were likely. Germline V gives CDR1 ENHRY, CDR2 SYGVKD. CDR3 length: 15 residues. The TCR was taken from a male donor in good health and CMV-seronegative. Sequencing was done on a sample of PBMCs. This chain joins TRBV10-3 and TRBJ1-5; 8 positions agree with TRBD1. The CDR3 is CATQQGGDSNQPQNF. Here the CDR3 DNA reads TGTGCCACCCAACAGGGGGGAGATAGCAATCAGCCCCAGAATTTT.